One sample yielded the 14 T cell receptor beta chains listed below, sequenced in a study of cytotoxic CD8 clonotypes in ibrutinib-treated CLL. Produced via immunoSEQ multiplex PCR; TCRdb's table is partial and in-frame only. The sample has more than 50,000 clones; less than 75% are singletons. This specimen was PBMCs, taken after 12 months of ibrutinib treatment. The receptors were gathered from a human donor with chronic lymphocytic leukemia.

The V call is TRBV7-2, the J call TRBJ2-1; D not resolved. The V end was cut by 4 bases, the J end by 5 bases, with 9 bases between. The CDR3 is made up of 13 amino acids. In germline, CDR1 is SGHTA, CDR2 FQGNSA. CDR3 amino acids: CASSSNSNNEQFF. Here the CDR3 DNA reads TGTGCCAGCAGCTCGAACTCAAACAATGAGCAGTTCTTC.

The chain has TRBV11-1 and TRBJ2-7, with unresolved D. Trimming left V 1 base short and J 7 bases short, with 5 bases between. The CDR3 runs 11 residues. Germline V CDR1 and CDR2: SGHAT, FQDESV (reference sequence). CDR3 sequence (DNA): TGTGCCAGCAGCTTAGGTTCAGAGCAGTACTTC. It encodes CASSLGSEQYF.

A remark on this clone: This sample includes further DNA sequences coding for the same CDR3. The chain joins TRBV28 to TRBJ1-4, with D possibly TRBD1 on 5 matching bases. CDR1 MDHEN and CDR2 SYDVKM come from the germline V gene. The CDR3 is made up of 15 amino acids. V was shortened by 3 bases and J by 2 bases, with 10 bases between the two germline ends. CDR3 DNA sequence: TGTGCCAGCAGTTTGGGGGGTATTACTAATGAAAAACTGTTTTTT. Amino acids: CASSLGGITNEKLFF.

This chain connects TRBV5-4 to TRBJ2-7; 7 nucleotides match TRBD1. This CDR3 is built from 15 residues. The germline V gene has CDR1 SGHNT and CDR2 YYREEE (reference sequence). The J segment lost 0 bases and the V segment lost 4 bases, leaving 7 bases of the junction unmatched. This chain's CDR3 is CASSRPGQSSYEQYF. CDR3 DNA sequence: TGTGCCAGCAGCCGACCGGGACAGAGCTCCTACGAGCAGTACTTC.

The rearrangement joins TRBV18 to TRBJ2-3, with a possible D match to TRBD2 (5 bases). CDR3 size: 18 residues. V was cut by 2 bases and J by 1 base, with 19 bases left in between. The germline V gene encodes CDR1 KGHSH and CDR2 LQKENI. The DNA of the CDR3 is TGTGCCAGCTCACCAAAGTCCGTGCTAAGCGGAGGCACAGATACGCAGTATTTT. Residues: CASSPKSVLSGGTDTQYF.

In regard to this clone: It may be a read error: a sequence one base away is much more abundant. The identical CDR3 is also encoded by other nucleotide sequences in the sample. This chain uses TRBV5-1 with TRBJ2-2; the D gene could be TRBD1 or TRBD2 (5 bases each). V was cut by 1 base and J by 2 bases, with 12 bases left in between. The CDR3 has 16 residues. CDR1 and CDR2 from the germline V gene are SGHRS and YFSETQ. The chain's CDR3 is CASSLFQRGNTGELFF. The DNA of the CDR3 is TGCGCCAGCAGCTTGTTCCAACGGGGCAACACCGGGGAGCTGTTTTTT.

This clone was seen at least ten times. This sequence joins TRBV28 and TRBJ2-1; 7 bases match TRBD1. Germline-derived CDR1 and CDR2 are MDHEN and SYDVKM. Trimming at V came to 5 bases and at J to 2 bases, leaving 9 bases not matched to a gene. The CDR3 sequence is 16 residues long. CDR3 coding DNA: TGTGCCAGCAGTCCCCACCAGGGGGTCGCCTACAATGAGCAGTTCTTC. Translated, it gives CASSPHQGVAYNEQFF.

This chain uses TRBV27 with TRBJ2-7; D unclear. The CDR3 spans 13 residues. Trimming removed 5 bases at V and 0 bases at J, with 8 bases between. Germline V lookup: CDR1 MNHEY, CDR2 SMNVEV (reference sequence). CDR3 nucleotide sequence: TGTGCCAGCAGTCCTCAGAGCTCCTACGAGCAGTACTTC. Translating gives CASSPQSSYEQYF.

This clone was seen just once. This chain links TRBV27 with TRBJ2-5; the D gene is possibly TRBD1 (7 bases). CDR1 and CDR2 (germline): MNHEY, SMNVEV (reference sequence). Trimming removed 6 bases from V and 5 bases from J, with 16 bases in between. The CDR3 contains 14 residues. DNA for the CDR3: TGTGCCAGCAGCGATCAGGGGGGAGAGGAGACCCAGTACTTC. Residues: CASSDQGGEETQYF.

The chain combines TRBV5-1 with TRBJ2-7; D remains unclear. CDR3 length equals 12 residues. Per the germline V gene, CDR1 is SGHRS and CDR2 is YFSETQ. V was clipped by 1 base and J by 6 bases, with 8 bases between them. In DNA, the CDR3 is TGCGCCAGCAGCTTGTCGCTTCGCGAGCAGTACTTC. This encodes CASSLSLREQYF. The full variable domain, rest sourced from reference TRBV5-1 and TRBJ2-7, is KAGVTQTPRYLIKTRGQQVTLSCSPISGHRSVSWYQQTPGQGLQFLFEYFSETQRNKGNFPGRFSGRQFSNSRSEMNVSTLELGDSALYLCASSLSLREQYFGPGTRLTVT.

The J gene is TRBJ1-4, the V gene TRBV15; TRBD1 is a possible D gene (6 bases). V lost 3 bases to trimming and J lost 8 bases, with 19 bases between them. Germline V lookup: CDR1 LNHNV, CDR2 YYDKDF (reference sequence). The CDR3 is 16 amino acids. CDR3 loop: CATSSTGSRAGEKLFF. DNA of the CDR3: TGTGCCACCAGCAGTACAGGGTCTAGGGCGGGGGAAAAACTGTTTTTT.

The rearrangement uses TRBV28 and TRBJ2-3; no definite D call. Trimming took 2 bases from V and 0 from J, leaving 9 bases between them. CDR3 size: 15 residues. The germline V gene has CDR1 MDHEN and CDR2 SYDVKM. As DNA, the CDR3 is TGTGCCAGCAGTTTAGTGAGACCTAGCACAGATACGCAGTATTTT. Protein sequence: CASSLVRPSTDTQYF.

The gene calls are TRBV18 and TRBJ2-3; 8 nucleotides match TRBD2. The CDR3 consists of 16 residues. The V and J ends lost 5 bases and 3 bases, in that order; junction bases with no gene match: 10. Germline assignment: CDR1 KGHSH and CDR2 LQKENI. CDR3 nucleotide sequence: TGTGCCAGCTCATTGCAGGCACTAGCGGCTACAGATACGCAGTATTTT. This encodes CASSLQALAATDTQYF.

This clone was counted between two and nine times. The rearrangement links TRBV5-1 to TRBJ2-2; 7 bases map to TRBD2. Germline-derived CDR1 and CDR2 are SGHRS and YFSETQ. The CDR3 contains 15 residues. V was pared by 4 bases and J by 7 bases, with 10 bases of the junction left unmatched. The DNA for the CDR3 is TGCGCCAGCAGCGGACCCCCGGGACTACACGGGGAGCTGTTTTTT. Translation: CASSGPPGLHGELFF.